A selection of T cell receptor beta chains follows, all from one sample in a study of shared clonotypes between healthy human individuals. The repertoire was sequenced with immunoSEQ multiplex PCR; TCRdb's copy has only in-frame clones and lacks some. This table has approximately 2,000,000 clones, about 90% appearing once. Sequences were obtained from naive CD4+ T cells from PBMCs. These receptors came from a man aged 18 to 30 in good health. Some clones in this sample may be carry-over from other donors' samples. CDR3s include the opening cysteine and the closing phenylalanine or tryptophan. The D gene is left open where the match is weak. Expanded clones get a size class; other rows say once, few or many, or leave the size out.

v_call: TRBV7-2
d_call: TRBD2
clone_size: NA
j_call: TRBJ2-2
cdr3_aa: CASSKRGDTGELFF
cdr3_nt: TGTGCCAGCAGCAAGCGGGGGGACACCGGGGAGCTGTTTTTT

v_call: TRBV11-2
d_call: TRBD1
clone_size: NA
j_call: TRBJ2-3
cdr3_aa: CASSLDSGQLTDTQYF
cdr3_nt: TGTGCCAGCAGCTTAGACTCGGGACAGCTAACAGATACGCAGTATTTT

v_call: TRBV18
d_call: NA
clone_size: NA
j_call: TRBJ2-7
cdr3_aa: CASSPSQGPSSHEQYF
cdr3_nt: TGTGCCAGCTCACCCTCCCAGGGGCCCTCTAGCCACGAGCAGTACTTC

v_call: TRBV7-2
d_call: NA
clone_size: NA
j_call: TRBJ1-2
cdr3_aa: CASSLGQRNYGYTF
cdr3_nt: TGTGCCAGCAGCTTAGGGCAAAGGAACTATGGCTACACCTTC

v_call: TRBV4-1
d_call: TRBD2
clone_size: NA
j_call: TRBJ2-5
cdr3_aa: CASSRGAGARGTQYF
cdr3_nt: TGCGCCAGCAGCCGAGGAGCGGGGGCGCGGGGGACCCAGTACTTC

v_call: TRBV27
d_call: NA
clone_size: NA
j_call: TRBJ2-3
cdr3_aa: CASSLSGNTDTQYF
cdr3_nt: TGTGCCAGCAGTTTATCAGGGAACACAGATACGCAGTATTTT

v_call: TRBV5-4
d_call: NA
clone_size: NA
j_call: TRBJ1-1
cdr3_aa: CASSLDRALNTEAFF
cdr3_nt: TGTGCCAGCAGCTTGGACAGGGCCTTGAACACTGAAGCTTTCTTT

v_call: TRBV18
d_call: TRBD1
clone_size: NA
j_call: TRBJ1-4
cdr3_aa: CASSPLGPGGNEKLFF
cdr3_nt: TGTGCCAGCTCACCACTGGGTCCAGGGGGTAATGAAAAACTGTTTTTT

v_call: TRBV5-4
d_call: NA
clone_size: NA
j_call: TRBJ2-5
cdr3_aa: CASSLGLGQETQYF
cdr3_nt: TGTGCCAGCAGCTTGGGTTTGGGCCAAGAGACCCAGTACTTC

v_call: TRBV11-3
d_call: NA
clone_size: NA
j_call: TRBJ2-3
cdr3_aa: CASSLAQVPDTQYF
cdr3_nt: TGTGCCAGCAGCTTAGCCCAGGTCCCAGATACGCAGTATTTT

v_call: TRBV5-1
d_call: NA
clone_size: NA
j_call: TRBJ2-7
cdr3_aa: CASSRSTGSISYEQYF
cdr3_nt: TGCGCCAGCAGCCGATCCACAGGCTCCATCTCCTACGAGCAGTACTTC

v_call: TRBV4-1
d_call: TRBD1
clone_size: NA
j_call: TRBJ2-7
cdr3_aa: CASSQDQAATGLVYEQYF
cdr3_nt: TGCGCCAGCAGCCAAGATCAGGCCGCGACAGGGCTAGTGTACGAGCAGTACTTC

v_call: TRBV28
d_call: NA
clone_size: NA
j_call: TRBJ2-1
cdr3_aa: CASSALLVNEQFF
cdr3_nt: TGTGCCAGCAGCGCCCTTTTAGTGAATGAGCAGTTCTTC

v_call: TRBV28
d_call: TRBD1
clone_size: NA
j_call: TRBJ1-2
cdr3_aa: CASSTTGVGYGYTF
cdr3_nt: TGTGCCAGCAGCACAACAGGGGTCGGTTATGGCTACACCTTC

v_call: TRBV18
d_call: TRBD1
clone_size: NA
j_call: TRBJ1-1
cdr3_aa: CASSPGTGGYLNTEAFF
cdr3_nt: TGTGCCAGCTCACCAGGGACAGGGGGATACCTGAACACTGAAGCTTTCTTT

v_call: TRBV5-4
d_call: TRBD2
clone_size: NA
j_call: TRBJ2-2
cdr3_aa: CASSLDVALAGVVGELFF
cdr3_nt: TGTGCCAGCAGCTTGGATGTGGCCCTAGCGGGAGTTGTCGGGGAGCTGTTTTTT

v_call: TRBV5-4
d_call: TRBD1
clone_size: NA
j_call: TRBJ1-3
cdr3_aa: CASSRTGGAPGNTIYF
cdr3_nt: TGTGCCAGCAGCCGGACAGGGGGCGCCCCCGGTAACACCATATATTTT

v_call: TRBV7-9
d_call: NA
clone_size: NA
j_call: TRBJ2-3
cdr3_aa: CASSLVGSTDTQYF
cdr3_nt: TGTGCCAGCAGCTTAGTGGGCAGCACAGATACGCAGTATTTT

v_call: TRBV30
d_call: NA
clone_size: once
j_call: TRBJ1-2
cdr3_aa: CAWSPGFYGYTF
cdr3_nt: TGTGCCTGGTCCCCGGGATTCTATGGCTACACCTTC

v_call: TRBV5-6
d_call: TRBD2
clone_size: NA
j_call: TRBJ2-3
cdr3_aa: CASSLSGRGTDTQYF
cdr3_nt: TGTGCCAGCAGCTTGAGCGGGAGGGGGACAGATACGCAGTATTTT

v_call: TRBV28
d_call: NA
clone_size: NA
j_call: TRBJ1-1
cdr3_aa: CASSLPQGMNTEAFF
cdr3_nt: TGTGCCAGCAGTTTACCTCAGGGGATGAACACTGAAGCTTTCTTT

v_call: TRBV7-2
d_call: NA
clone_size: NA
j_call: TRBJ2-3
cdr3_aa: CASSLAINPWDTQYF
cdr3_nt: TGTGCCAGCAGCTTAGCGATTAACCCTTGGGATACGCAGTATTTT

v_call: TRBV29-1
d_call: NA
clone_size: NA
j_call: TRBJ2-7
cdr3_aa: CSATFIGVGEQYF
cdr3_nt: TGCAGCGCCACTTTTATTGGGGTCGGTGAGCAGTACTTC

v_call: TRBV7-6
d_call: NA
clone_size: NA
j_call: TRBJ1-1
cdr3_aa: CASSLNTNTEAFF
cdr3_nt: TGTGCCAGCAGCTTAAACACGAACACTGAAGCTTTCTTT

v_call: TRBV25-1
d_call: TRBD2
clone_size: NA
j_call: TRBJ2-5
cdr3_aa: CASSAFPSGEYQETQYF
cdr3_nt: TGTGCCAGCAGTGCCTTCCCTAGCGGAGAGTACCAAGAGACCCAGTACTTC

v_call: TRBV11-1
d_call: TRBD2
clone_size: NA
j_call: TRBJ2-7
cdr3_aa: CASSGGGSAGGYEQYF
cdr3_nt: TGTGCCAGCAGCGGCGGTGGGTCGGCGGGAGGCTACGAGCAGTACTTC

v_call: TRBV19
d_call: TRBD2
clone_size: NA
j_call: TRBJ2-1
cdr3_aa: CASRPPGLAFEQFF
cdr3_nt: TGTGCCAGTAGACCTCCCGGACTAGCGTTCGAGCAGTTCTTC

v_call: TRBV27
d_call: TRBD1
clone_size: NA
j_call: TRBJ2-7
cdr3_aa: CASSPRQGDYEQYF
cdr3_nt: TGTGCCAGCAGTCCCCGACAGGGGGACTACGAGCAGTACTTC

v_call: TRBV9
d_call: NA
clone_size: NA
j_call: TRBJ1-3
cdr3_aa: CASSVVGRVGNTIYF
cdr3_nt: TGTGCCAGCAGCGTAGTTGGCAGGGTTGGAAACACCATATATTTT

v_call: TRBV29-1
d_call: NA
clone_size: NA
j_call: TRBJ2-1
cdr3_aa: CSLWGAANNEQFF
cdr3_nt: TGCAGCCTCTGGGGGGCGGCTAACAATGAGCAGTTCTTC

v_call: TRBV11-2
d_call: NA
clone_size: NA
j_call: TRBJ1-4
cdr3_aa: CASSLGYYPLFF
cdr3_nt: TGTGCCAGCAGCTTAGGATATTATCCACTGTTTTTT

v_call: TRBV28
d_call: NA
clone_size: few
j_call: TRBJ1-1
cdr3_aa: CAILRNTEAFF
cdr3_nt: TGTGCCATCCTACGAAACACTGAAGCTTTCTTT

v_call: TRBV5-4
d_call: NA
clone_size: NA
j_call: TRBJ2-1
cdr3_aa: CASSSTKSGRNEQFF
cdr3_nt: TGTGCCAGCAGCTCGACAAAGTCCGGTCGCAATGAGCAGTTCTTC

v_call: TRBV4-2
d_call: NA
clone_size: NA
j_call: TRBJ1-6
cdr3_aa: CASSQARGTPLHF
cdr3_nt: TGTGCCAGCAGCCAAGCCCGGGGGACACCCCTCCACTTT

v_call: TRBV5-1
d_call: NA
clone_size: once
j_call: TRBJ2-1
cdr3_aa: CASSSTVLNEQFF
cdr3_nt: TGCGCCAGCAGCTCGACAGTGCTCAATGAGCAGTTCTTC

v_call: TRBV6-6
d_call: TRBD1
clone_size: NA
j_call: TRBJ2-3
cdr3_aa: CASSPLTGGTDTQYF
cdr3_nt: TGTGCCAGCAGTCCGCTAACAGGGGGCACAGATACGCAGTATTTT

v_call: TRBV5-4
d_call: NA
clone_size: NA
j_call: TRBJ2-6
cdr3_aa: CASSPTSGANVLTF
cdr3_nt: TGTGCCAGCAGCCCAACCTCTGGGGCCAACGTCCTGACTTTC

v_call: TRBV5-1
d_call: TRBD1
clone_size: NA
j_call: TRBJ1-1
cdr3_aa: CASSLPGTGMNTEAFF
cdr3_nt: TGCGCCAGCAGCTTGCCCGGGACAGGAATGAACACTGAAGCTTTCTTT

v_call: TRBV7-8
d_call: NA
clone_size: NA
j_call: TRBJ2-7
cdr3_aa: CASSPGTDNYEQYF
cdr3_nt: TGTGCCAGCAGCCCCGGTACCGACAACTACGAGCAGTACTTC

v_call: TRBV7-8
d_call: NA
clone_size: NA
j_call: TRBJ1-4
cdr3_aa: CASSPGILWGGNEKLFF
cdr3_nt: TGTGCCAGCAGCCCGGGAATCTTGTGGGGGGGTAATGAAAAACTGTTTTTT

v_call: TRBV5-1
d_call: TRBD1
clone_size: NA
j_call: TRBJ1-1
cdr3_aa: CASSLPRTGGDTEAFF
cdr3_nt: TGCGCCAGCAGCTTGCCCAGGACAGGGGGGGACACTGAAGCTTTCTTT

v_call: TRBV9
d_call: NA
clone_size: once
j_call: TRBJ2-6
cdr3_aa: CASSVEAGLVSGANVLTF
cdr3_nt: TGTGCCAGCAGCGTAGAGGCGGGGTTAGTGTCTGGGGCCAACGTCCTGACTTTC